This is a list of T cell receptor beta chains from one sample in a study of CXCR3-negative and CXCR3-positive naive CD8 T cells. For each CDR3 protein, TCRdb gives one entry from its re-call of the 5' RACE reads, without DNA. The listing records about 130,000 distinct CDR3 sequences. Material: naive CXCR3+ CD8+ T cells from blood. These receptor sequences come from a human donor in good health. Some clones in this sample may be carry-over from other donors' samples. CDR3s include the opening cysteine and the closing phenylalanine or tryptophan. The order of the fields is J gene, V gene, CDR3 protein.

>TRBJ1-2|TRBV9
CASSVGGSGRDYGYTF
>TRBJ2-2|TRBV4-1
CASSHPSGDSKAYTGELFF
>TRBJ1-2|TRBV13
CASIPPQDYGYTF
>TRBJ2-7|TRBV20-1
CSARDFQDGTNYYEQYF
>TRBJ1-1|TRBV4-3
CASSQDWRGNTEAFF
>TRBJ2-5|TRBV28
CASSLRTSGTAETQYF
>TRBJ2-7|TRBV20-1
CSARGSGVSSYEQYF
>TRBJ2-1|TRBV12-5
CASVLGLAPNEQFF
>TRBJ1-1|TRBV20-1
CSAMRSDANTEAFF
>TRBJ2-4|TRBV20-1
CSAREMDGLAKNIQYF
>TRBJ2-1|TRBV5-6
CASSYTSGHNEQFF
>TRBJ2-1|TRBV7-6
CASSPLAGGPNEQFF
>TRBJ2-7|TRBV7-7
CASSLIGGSNEQYF
>TRBJ1-6|TRBV20-1
CSARDEGGRGGGSPLHF
>TRBJ2-3|TRBV29-1
CSVDRGTDTQYF
>TRBJ2-7|TRBV18
CASSPPDADEQYF
>TRBJ2-7|TRBV6-2/TRBV6-3
CASRPGLLSGFYEQYF
>TRBJ2-2|TRBV4-3
CASSFLGGDGELFF
>TRBJ2-2|TRBV28
CASSSLIGGQGSNTGELFF
>TRBJ2-3|TRBV29-1
CSVVRGGADTQYF
>TRBJ2-5|TRBV5-1
CASSLGLAGESLGTQYF
>TRBJ1-1|TRBV7-9
CASRTQDRLTEAFF
>TRBJ2-7|TRBV6-2/TRBV6-3
CASSSDRTLTYEQYF
>TRBJ1-5|TRBV20-1
CSASGGSGISNQPQHF
>TRBJ2-1|TRBV5-4
CASSSGLARGAEQFF
>TRBJ2-7|TRBV7-9
CASSSMDRVNLYEQYF
>TRBJ2-7|TRBV15
CATSTRDRAGDEQYF
>TRBJ1-3|TRBV20-1
CSARWGSGNTIYF
>TRBJ2-7|TRBV7-9
CASSLALTVQGLHKQYF
>TRBJ2-7|TRBV5-6
CASSLLLYSYEQYF
>TRBJ2-5|TRBV29-1
CSVEDANQETQYF
>TRBJ1-6|TRBV7-2
CASSLATRGSPLHF
>TRBJ2-5|TRBV14
CASSYGQGARETQYF
>TRBJ2-7|TRBV3-1
CASSQGGSPYEQYF
>TRBJ2-5|TRBV24-1
CATSDLSRGETQYF
>TRBJ1-2|TRBV5-1
CASSLGETSELYGYTF
>TRBJ2-7|TRBV25-1
CASRGTDSYEQYF
>TRBJ2-7|TRBV4-3
CSSSQDGGAQYEQYF
>TRBJ2-7|TRBV28
CASSFSLGSYEQYF
>TRBJ2-1|TRBV4-3
CASSQTSRDEQFF
>TRBJ2-1|TRBV7-9
CASSQADDEQFF
>TRBJ2-7|TRBV27
CASSLLSRKEQYF
>TRBJ2-7|TRBV29-1
CSVVVPGYEQYF
>TRBJ2-1|TRBV7-6
CASSAGGSYNEQFF
>TRBJ2-7|TRBV20-1
CSARGAAEQYF